The entry below gives a single TCR beta chain sequence along with its context. Its target is not known. This record belongs to a study of Ad26.COV2.S vaccination and SARS-CoV-2 variants. The overall study: As a participant in COV1001, the donor was in the Ad26.COV2.S trial arm. Intramuscularly, Ad26.COV2.S was given either once or twice, 56 days apart.

Treatment in this sample: roughly 20 received Ad26.COV2.S at low or high dose, single or two shots; roughly five received placebo; per-sample allocation not given. Sampling took place 63 days after the first vaccine or placebo injection. Study results and caveats: Reported post-vaccination CD8+ and CD4+ T cell responses to spike showed substantial breadth.

CDR3 size: 12 residues. Germline-derived CDR1 and CDR2 are SNHLY and FYNNEI. Trimming stripped 8 bases from V and 3 bases from J, with 11 bases between. Sequencing was performed with immunoSEQ multiplex PCR; in TCRdb, only in-frame clones are kept and a portion is missing. The sample shows a few hundred thousand clones, about nine tenths of them seen only once. The sample consisted of peripheral blood, taken in a trial of Ad26.COV2.S vaccine versus placebo. This TCR came from a person aged 18-60 years who received the Ad26.COV2.S COVID-19 vaccine or a placebo. V usage is TRBV2 and J usage is TRBJ2-7; D might be TRBD1 or TRBD2, each matching 5 bases. The CDR3 loop is CASQGRSYEQYF. CDR3 nucleotides: TGTGCCAGCCAGGGACGGAGCTACGAGCAGTACTTC.